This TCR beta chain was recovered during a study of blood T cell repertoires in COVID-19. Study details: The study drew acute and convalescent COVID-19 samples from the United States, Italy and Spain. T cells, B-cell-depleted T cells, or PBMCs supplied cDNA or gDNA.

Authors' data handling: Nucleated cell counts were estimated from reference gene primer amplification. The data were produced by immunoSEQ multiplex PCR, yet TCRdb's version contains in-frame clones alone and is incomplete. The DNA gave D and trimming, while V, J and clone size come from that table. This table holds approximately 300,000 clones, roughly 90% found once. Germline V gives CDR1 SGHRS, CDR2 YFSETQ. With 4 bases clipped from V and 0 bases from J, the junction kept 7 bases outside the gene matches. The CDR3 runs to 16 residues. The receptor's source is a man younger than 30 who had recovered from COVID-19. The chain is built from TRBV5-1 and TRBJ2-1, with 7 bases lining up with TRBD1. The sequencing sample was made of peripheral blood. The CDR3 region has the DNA TGCGCCAGCAGCCTAGGGGGACAGAGCTCCTACAATGAGCAGTTCTTC. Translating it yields CASSLGGQSSYNEQFF.